The clone carrying this T cell receptor beta chain occurred many times. This CDR3 contains 14 residues. V was pared by 5 bases and J by 4 bases, with 14 bases between. As for the cDNA, it was generated by 5'RACE with 10-nucleotide random UMIs. Using its own MiXCR run on the 5' RACE reads, TCRdb lists one record per CDR3 protein. The table lists some 53,000 distinct CDR3 sequences, over 15% of them singletons, with approximately 4% in the top ten. This sample is drawn from a study of neurological immune-mediated disorders. This chain uses TRBV12-3 or TRBV12-4 with TRBJ1-1; D is possibly TRBD1 (6 bases). The sequencing sample was made of PBMCs. The receptor was isolated from a man aged 60 to 75 in good health. The CDR3 is CASSGGQASTEAFF. The CDR3 DNA reads TGTGCCAGCAGTGGGGGCCAAGCGAGCACTGAAGCTTTCTTT.